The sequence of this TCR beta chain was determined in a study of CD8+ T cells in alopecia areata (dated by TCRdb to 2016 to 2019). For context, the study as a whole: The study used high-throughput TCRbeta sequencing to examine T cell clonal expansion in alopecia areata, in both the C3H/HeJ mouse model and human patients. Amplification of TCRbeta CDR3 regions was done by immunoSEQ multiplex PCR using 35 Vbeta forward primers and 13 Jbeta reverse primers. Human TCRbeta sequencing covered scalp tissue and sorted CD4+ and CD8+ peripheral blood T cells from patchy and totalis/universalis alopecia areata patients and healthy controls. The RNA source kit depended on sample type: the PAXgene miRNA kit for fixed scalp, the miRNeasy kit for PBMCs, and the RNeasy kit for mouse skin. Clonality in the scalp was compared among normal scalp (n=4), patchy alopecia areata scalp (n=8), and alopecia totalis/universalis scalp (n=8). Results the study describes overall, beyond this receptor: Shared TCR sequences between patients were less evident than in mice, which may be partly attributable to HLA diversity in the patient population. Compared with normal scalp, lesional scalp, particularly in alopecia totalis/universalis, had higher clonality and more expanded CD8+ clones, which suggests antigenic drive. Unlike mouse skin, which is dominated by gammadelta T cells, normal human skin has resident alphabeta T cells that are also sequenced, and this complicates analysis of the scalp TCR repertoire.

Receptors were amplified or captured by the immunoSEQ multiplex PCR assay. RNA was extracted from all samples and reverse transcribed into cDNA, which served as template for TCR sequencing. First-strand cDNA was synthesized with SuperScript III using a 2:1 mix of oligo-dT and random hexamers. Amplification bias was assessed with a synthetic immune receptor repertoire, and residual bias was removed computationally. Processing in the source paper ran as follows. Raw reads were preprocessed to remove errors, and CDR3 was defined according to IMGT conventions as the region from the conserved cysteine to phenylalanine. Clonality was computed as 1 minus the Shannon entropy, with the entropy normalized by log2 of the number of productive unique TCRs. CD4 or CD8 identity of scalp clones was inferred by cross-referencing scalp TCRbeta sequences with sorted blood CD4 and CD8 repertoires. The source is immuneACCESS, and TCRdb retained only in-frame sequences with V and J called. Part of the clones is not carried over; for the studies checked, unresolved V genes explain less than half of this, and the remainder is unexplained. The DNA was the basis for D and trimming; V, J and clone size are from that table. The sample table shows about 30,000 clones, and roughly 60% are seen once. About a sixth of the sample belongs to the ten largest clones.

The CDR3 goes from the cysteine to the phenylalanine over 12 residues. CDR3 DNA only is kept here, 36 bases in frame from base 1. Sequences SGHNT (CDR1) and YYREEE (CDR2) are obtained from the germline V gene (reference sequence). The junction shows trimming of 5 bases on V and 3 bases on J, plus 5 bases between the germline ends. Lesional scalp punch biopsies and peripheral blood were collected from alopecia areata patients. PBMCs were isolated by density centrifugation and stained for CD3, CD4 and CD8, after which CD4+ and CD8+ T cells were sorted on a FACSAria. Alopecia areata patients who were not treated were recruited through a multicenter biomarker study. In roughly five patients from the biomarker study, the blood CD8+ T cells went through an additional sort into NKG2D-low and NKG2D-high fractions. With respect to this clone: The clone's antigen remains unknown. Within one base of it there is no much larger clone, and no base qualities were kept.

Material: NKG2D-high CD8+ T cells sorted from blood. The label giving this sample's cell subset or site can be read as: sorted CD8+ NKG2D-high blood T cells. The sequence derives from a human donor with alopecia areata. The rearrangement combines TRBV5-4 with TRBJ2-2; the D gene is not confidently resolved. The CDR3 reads CASRVHTGELFF. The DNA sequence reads TGTGCCAGCAGAGTACACACCGGGGAGCTGTTTTTT.